Presented here are 32 T cell receptor beta chains from one specimen sequenced in a study of human T cells and chemical hapten exposure. TCRdb reprocessed the RACE reads with MiXCR, giving one entry per CDR3 protein. The sample shows roughly 36,000 distinct CDR3 sequences, about 9.4% of them seen only once. Noted time point: pre-sensitization, week 0. The treatment is: therapeutic diphenylcyclopropenone sensitization with weekly scalp DPC. From whole blood left unfractionated, total RNA was extracted. The material sequenced was whole blood, taken in connection with sensitization to the hapten diphenylcyclopropenone (DPC). The receptors come from a man aged 50 to 60 with alopecia areata. Some clones in this sample may be carry-over from other donors' samples.

This clonotype has a handful of counts. The chain recombines TRBV11-1 with TRBJ2-7, with a weak D call TRBD1 (5 bases). Germline CDR1 and CDR2: SGHAT and FQDESV (reference sequence). CDR3 length: 14 amino acids. The V end was cut by 0 bases, the J end by 4 bases, with 10 bases between. The CDR3 coding sequence is TGTGCCAGCAGCTTAGCGACCAGGGCGTACGAGCAGTACTTC. Translation: CASSLATRAYEQYF.

This clonotype was counted at least ten times. This chain joins TRBV4-3 and TRBJ2-7; the match to TRBD2 covers 7 bases. Germline trimming cut 1 base from V and 0 bases from J; bases unmatched to any gene: 6. This CDR3 region has 16 residues. CDR1 is LGHNA, CDR2 YSLEER, per germline. The CDR3 spells CASSQGKAGPSYEQYF. The CDR3 DNA reads as TGCGCCAGCAGCCAAGGGAAAGCGGGGCCCTCCTACGAGCAGTACTTC.

The chain carries TRBV20-1 and TRBJ2-3; tentatively, D is TRBD2 (6 bases). Germline assignment: CDR1 DFQATT and CDR2 SNEGSKA (reference sequence). The CDR3 has 15 residues. Trimming removed 0 bases at V and 0 bases at J, with 10 bases between. CDR3 sequence: CSARDVAASTDTQYF. The CDR3 DNA follows: TGCAGTGCTAGAGACGTAGCGGCTAGCACAGATACGCAGTATTTT.

This clonotype was counted ten times or more. The chain carries TRBV30 and TRBJ1-5; D perhaps matches TRBD1 (5 bases). Germline V lookup: CDR1 GTSNPN, CDR2 SVGIG (reference sequence). The CDR3 loop spans 16 amino acids. Trimming shortened V by 0 bases and J by 0 bases, and 12 bases separated the two germline ends. CDR3 protein: CAWSVPGGYSNQPQHF. The CDR3 DNA follows: TGTGCCTGGAGTGTACCGGGGGGGTATAGCAATCAGCCCCAGCATTTT.

This clonotype was counted many times. CDR3 sequence reads: CASSSRSQGPVRSYEQYF. The CDR3 nucleotides are TGTGCCAGCAGTTCCCGATCACAAGGGCCCGTCCGCTCCTACGAGCAGTACTTC. J is TRBJ2-7 and V is TRBV27; no definite D call. Trimming took 4 bases from V and 0 from J, leaving 22 bases between them. In germline, CDR1 is MNHEY, CDR2 SMNVEV (reference sequence). This CDR3 contains 18 residues.

This clonotype turned up a few times. The genes are TRBV10-3 and TRBJ2-1; 12 bases fit TRBD1. Germline CDR1 and CDR2: ENHRY and SYGVKD. Trimming took 4 bases from V and 6 from J; bases not matched to a gene: 4. The CDR3 runs to 15 residues. The CDR3 sequence is CAISVGTGGLNEQFF. The DNA for the CDR3 is TGTGCCATCAGTGTAGGGACAGGGGGCCTCAATGAGCAGTTCTTC.

Of note for this clonotype: This may arise from a read error, as a much more abundant clone is one base away. This chain connects TRBV4-1 to TRBJ2-7; no clear D gene. CDR1 is MGHRA and CDR2 is YSYEKL in the germline V gene. There are 11 residues in the CDR3. The CDR3 protein is CASTVLYEKYF. The CDR3 nucleotides read TGCGCCAGCACCGTCCTTTACGAGAAGTACTTC.

V gene TRBV11-3 combines with J gene TRBJ2-1; D unresolved. The CDR3 contains 15 residues. Trimming removed 8 bases from V and 2 bases from J, with 16 bases in between. The germline V gene has CDR1 SGHNT and CDR2 YENEEA. The CDR3 DNA is TGTGCCAGCGGCTCCCAGTTGGCCCCCTACAATGAGCAGTTCTTC. Its protein is CASGSQLAPYNEQFF.

This clonotype was seen a few times. The chain is built from TRBV2 and TRBJ2-5; no clear D. Trimming stripped 6 bases from V and 2 bases from J, with 7 bases between. This CDR3 contains 12 residues. Germline V gene lookup returns CDR1 SNHLY and CDR2 FYNNEI. The CDR3, as DNA: TGTGCCAGCAGACAGAGTCAAGAGACCCAGTACTTC. This gives the protein CASRQSQETQYF.

This clonotype was seen ten or more times. The J gene is TRBJ1-5, the V gene TRBV19; D unresolved. Germline V CDR1 and CDR2: LNHDA, SQIVND (reference sequence). Trimming pared 10 bases from V and 0 bases from J, leaving 13 bases between. This CDR3 comprises 14 residues. This chain's CDR3 is CATQAQFSNQPQHF. The CDR3 coding sequence is TGTGCCACTCAGGCACAGTTTAGCAATCAGCCCCAGCATTTT.

This chain uses TRBV5-1 with TRBJ2-5; weak D call: TRBD2 (7 bases). The CDR3 runs 14 residues. V was cut by 4 bases and J by 1 base, with 11 bases left in between. CDR1 and CDR2 (germline): SGHRS, YFSETQ. The CDR3 sequence is CASSPGGIQETQYF. In nucleotides, the CDR3 is TGCGCCAGCAGCCCGGGGGGCATCCAAGAGACCCAGTACTTC.

About this clonotype: One end of the junction fails to match germline, which may point to a read error. The genes are TRBV6-2 or TRBV6-3 and TRBJ2-6; TRBD2 aligns across 9 bases. The CDR3 contains 18 residues. Germline V gene sequence: CDR1 MNHEY, CDR2 SVGEGT. CDR3 sequence reads: CASRPEAGGSSGANVPTF. The CDR3, as DNA: TGTGCCAGCAGACCAGAAGCGGGAGGTAGTTCTGGGGCCAACGTCCCGACTTTC.

The chain is built from TRBV6-1 and TRBJ2-7; D is unresolved. Trimming left V 2 bases short and J 9 bases short, with 8 bases between. CDR3 length: 11 residues. CDR1 is MNHNS, CDR2 SASEGT, per germline. The DNA for the CDR3 is TGTGCCAGCAGTGAATTGGCAGGGCAGTACTTC. Translating gives CASSELAGQYF.

This clonotype was observed at least ten times. The CDR3 nucleotides are TGTGCCAGCAGCGTCGACGACCTGACCGGTGGGCAGTTCTTC. This codes for CASSVDDLTGGQFF. The gene calls are TRBV9 and TRBJ2-1; D is ambiguous. Germline values: CDR1 SGDLS, CDR2 YYNGEE. This CDR3 has 14 residues. V lost 2 bases to trimming and J lost 12 bases, with 18 bases between them.

This clonotype was seen many times. This chain joins TRBV12-3 or TRBV12-4 and TRBJ2-5; 8 bases agree with TRBD2. With V trimmed by 6 bases and J by 1 base, 4 bases remained unmatched. The CDR3 is 14 residues long. The CDR3 DNA is TGTGCCAGCAGCCTACTAGCGGTCCAAGAGACCCAGTACTTC. Encoded protein: CASSLLAVQETQYF.

This clonotype was counted many times. This chain connects TRBV12-3 or TRBV12-4 to TRBJ2-5; TRBD2 aligns across 14 bases. V dropped 4 bases and J dropped 1; count of bases not matched to a gene: 14. This CDR3 has 20 amino acids. The CDR3 coding sequence is TGTGCCAGCAGTTCCTCCACTATTGGACTAGCGGGAGGAGGCCAAGAGACCCAGTACTTC. Translation gives CASSSSTIGLAGGGQETQYF.

This clonotype has at least ten counts. V gene TRBV15 combines with J gene TRBJ2-6; D gene ambiguous. The CDR3 has 17 amino acids. Between the trimmed V and J ends, which lost 0 bases and 0 bases, there was a span of 9 bases. Germline loops: CDR1 LNHNV, CDR2 YYDKDF (reference sequence). The CDR3 nucleotides read TGTGCCACCAGCAGAGATAAGCGTAGCTCTGGGGCCAACGTCCTGACTTTC. Residues: CATSRDKRSSGANVLTF.

By frequency in the sample, this clonotype is medium-sized. The chain has TRBV7-2 and TRBJ2-7, with 8 bases aligning to TRBD1. Germline CDR1 and CDR2: SGHTA and FQGNSA. This CDR3 spans 14 amino acids. The V gene end was trimmed by 5 bases and the J gene end by 2 bases; junction bases not matched to a gene: 5. CDR3 sequence reads: CASSAPGQAYEQYF. CDR3 DNA sequence: TGTGCCAGCAGCGCGCCGGGACAGGCCTACGAGCAGTACTTC.

Many counts were recorded for this clonotype. The V gene is TRBV4-3, the J gene TRBJ2-1, with D uncertain. CDR3 length equals 15 residues. V was cut by 3 bases and J by 3 bases, with 12 bases left in between. CDR1 and CDR2 (germline): LGHNA, YSLEER. In DNA, the CDR3 is TGCGCCAGCAGCCAGGACCCTGGCAGCTACAATGAGCAGTTCTTC. It specifies CASSQDPGSYNEQFF.

This clonotype was seen at least ten times. This chain connects TRBV28 to TRBJ2-5; 7 bases align to TRBD1. V shed 8 bases, J shed 0 bases, and the junction held 15 bases outside the gene matches. This CDR3 region has 17 residues. CDR1 MDHEN and CDR2 SYDVKM come from the germline V gene. CDR3 DNA sequence: TGTGCCAGCCTTCCAACCGGGACAGTTAAGTACCAAGAGACCCAGTACTTC. It translates to CASLPTGTVKYQETQYF.

In this sample, this clonotype turned up a few times. V is TRBV28 and J is TRBJ1-2; no firm D call. The CDR3 runs 12 residues. Germline loops: CDR1 MDHEN, CDR2 SYDVKM. With 7 bases removed from V and 13 bases from J, the gap between germline ends came to 19 bases. This CDR3 is CASTQGGLPITF. CDR3 nucleotides: TGTGCCAGCACCCAAGGTGGGCTACCCATCACCTTC.

The genes are TRBV10-2 and TRBJ2-1; perhaps TRBD1 as D (6 bases). The V and J ends lost 10 bases and 4 bases respectively, with 11 bases between them. The CDR3 is 12 residues long. Germline V lookup: CDR1 WSHSY, CDR2 SAAADI. The DNA for the CDR3 is TGCGCCACCCAAGGGGGTTACAATGAGCAGTTCTTC. Its translation: CATQGGYNEQFF.

This clonotype was detected ten times or more. In DNA form, the CDR3 reads TGTGCCAGCACGGGTGCCCCGAACACTGAAGCTTTCTTT. Its protein is CASTGAPNTEAFF. The chain combines TRBV7-9 with TRBJ1-1; D call uncertain. The V gene lost 7 bases and the J gene lost 1 base, with 10 bases spanning the gap. Germline values: CDR1 SEHNR, CDR2 FQNEAQ (reference sequence). The CDR3 consists of 13 residues.

This clonotype was counted ten times or more. The chain combines TRBV18 with TRBJ2-2; D unclear. Germline V gives CDR1 KGHSH, CDR2 LQKENI. This CDR3 comprises 13 residues. Trimming stripped 0 bases from V and 3 bases from J, with 2 bases between. The CDR3 DNA sequence: TGTGCCAGCTCACCACCGGACACCGGGGAGCTGTTTTTT. Translated: CASSPPDTGELFF.

This clonotype came up many times. The chain joins TRBV4-1 to TRBJ1-5; no reliable D call. V lost 2 bases and J 4 bases, leaving 18 bases between the germline ends. The CDR3 is 17 residues long. Per the germline V gene, CDR1 is MGHRA and CDR2 is YSYEKL. For the CDR3, the DNA is TGCGCCAGCAGCCAAACCCCTATTCGAGGGATAAATCAGCCCCAGCATTTT. Its translation is CASSQTPIRGINQPQHF.

This clonotype was recorded at least ten times. This sequence joins TRBV6-4 and TRBJ1-1, with 7 bases aligning to TRBD1. The CDR3 totals 16 residues. Per the germline V gene, CDR1 is MRHNA and CDR2 is SNTAGT. The junction had 14 bases not matched to a gene; V was cut back by 9 bases and J by 1 base. Written as DNA, the CDR3 is TGTGCCAGTCCCAAGGGACAGTTCGGGGAGAACACTGAAGCTTTCTTT. Its translation is CASPKGQFGENTEAFF.

This clonotype was seen a handful of times. The V gene is TRBV12-3 or TRBV12-4, the J gene TRBJ2-7; 9 bases are shared with TRBD2. The V gene end was trimmed by 6 bases and the J gene end by 3 bases; junction bases not matched to a gene: 3. The CDR3 consists of 13 residues. Here the CDR3 DNA reads TGTGCCAGCAGCCCTAGCGGGAACTACGAGCAGTACTTC. Amino acid sequence: CASSPSGNYEQYF.

This sequence joins TRBV5-8 and TRBJ1-3; D gene ambiguous. V lost 3 bases to trimming and J lost 0 bases, with 10 bases between them. The germline gives CDR1 SGHTS, CDR2 YDEGEE. The CDR3 runs 15 residues. Here the CDR3 DNA reads TGTGCCAGCAGCTCGAATCCAGTCTCTGGAAACACCATATATTTT. It codes for CASSSNPVSGNTIYF.

Ten or more counts support this clonotype. The V call is TRBV12-3 or TRBV12-4, the J call TRBJ2-3, with TRBD1 as a possible D gene (5 bases). The V end lost 3 bases, the J end lost 4 bases, and 14 bases lay between the germline ends. The CDR3 is 15 amino acids. The CDR3 DNA reads TGTGCCAGCAGTTTTCAGGGTCCACGGGCAGATACGCAGTATTTT. Its protein is CASSFQGPRADTQYF.

This sequence joins TRBV28 and TRBJ1-5; tentatively, D is TRBD1 (5 bases). Trimming left V 6 bases short and J 2 bases short, with 14 bases between. The V gene's germline CDR1 is MDHEN and CDR2 SYDVKM. The CDR3 extends over 15 amino acids. The CDR3: CASRDLGRGNQPQHF. The CDR3 bases are TGTGCCAGCAGGGACCTGGGGCGCGGCAATCAGCCCCAGCATTTT.

The chain recombines TRBV29-1 with TRBJ2-5; D remains ambiguous. CDR3 length: 14 amino acids. V shed 4 bases and J shed 2 bases, with 14 bases lying between them. Germline V CDR1 and CDR2: SQVTM, ANQGSEA. The CDR3, as DNA: TGCAGCGTTGCCCGAACGGGCGAACAAGAGACCCAGTACTTC. Its translation is CSVARTGEQETQYF.

This clonotype was observed at least ten times. The gene calls are TRBV29-1 and TRBJ2-7; 10 bases align to TRBD1. The CDR3 is made up of 13 amino acids. Germline CDR1 SQVTM, CDR2 ANQGSEA. After removal of 7 bases from V and 4 bases from J, the junction contained 7 bases not matched to a gene. The CDR3 nucleotides read TGCAGCGGCTCGACAGGGGGCACTTACGAGCAGTACTTC. Its protein is CSGSTGGTYEQYF.